The T cell receptor (beta chain) described here comes from a study of Ad26.COV2.S vaccination and SARS-CoV-2 variants. At the level of the study: Administration of Ad26.COV2.S was intramuscular, either once or twice 56 days apart. Study-wide results and limits: Breadth and depth estimates from TCRs may understate total T cell responses.

Germline loops: CDR1 SEHNR, CDR2 FQNEAQ (reference sequence). V trimming: 5 bases; J trimming: 0 bases; junction bases outside the gene matches: 5. This CDR3 is built from 15 residues. Described treatment: some 20 received Ad26.COV2.S at low or high dose, single or two shots; about 5 received placebo; per-sample allocation not given. On day 63 after the first injection, vaccine and placebo recipients gave samples. With regard to this clone: What it recognizes is unknown.

Libraries were prepared by immunoSEQ multiplex PCR; TCRdb keeps only in-frame clonotypes and omits some of them. The sample lists roughly 350,000 clones, 88% occurring once. The material sequenced was peripheral blood, taken in a trial of Ad26.COV2.S vaccine versus placebo. The chain carries TRBV7-9 and TRBJ2-3; TRBD2 matches 7 bases. The clonotype originates from a person aged 18 to 65 who received the Ad26.COV2.S COVID-19 vaccine or a placebo. The CDR3 spells CASSKGGGSTDTQYF. In nucleotides, the CDR3 is TGTGCCAGCAGCAAAGGCGGGGGAAGCACAGATACGCAGTATTTT.